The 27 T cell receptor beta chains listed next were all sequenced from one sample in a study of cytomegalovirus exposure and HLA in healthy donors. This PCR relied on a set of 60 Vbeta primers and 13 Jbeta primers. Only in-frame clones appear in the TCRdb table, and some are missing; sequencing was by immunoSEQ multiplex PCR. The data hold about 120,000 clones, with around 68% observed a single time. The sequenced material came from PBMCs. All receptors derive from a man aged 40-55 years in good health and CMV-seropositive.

CDR3 region: CASSQGRSSYNSPLHF. The CDR3 DNA follows: TGTGCCAGCAGCCAGGGAAGAAGCTCCTATAATTCACCCCTCCACTTT. The chain joins TRBV7-2 to TRBJ1-6, with a weak D call TRBD1 (5 bases). The germline V and J ends were trimmed by 5 bases and 0 bases, with 11 bases remaining between them. The CDR3 is 16 residues long. Per germline, CDR1 SGHTA and CDR2 FQGNSA. Filled out from reference TRBV7-2 and TRBJ1-6, the complete variable domain reads GAGVSQSPSNKVTEKGKDVELRCDPISGHTALYWYRQSLGQGLEFLIYFQGNSAPDKSGLPSDRFSAERTGGSVSTLTIQRTQQEDSAVYLCASSQGRSSYNSPLHFGNGTRLTVT.

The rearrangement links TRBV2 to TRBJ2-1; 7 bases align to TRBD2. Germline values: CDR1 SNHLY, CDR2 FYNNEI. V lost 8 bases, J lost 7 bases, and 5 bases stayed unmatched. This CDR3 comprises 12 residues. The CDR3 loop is CASHPGGNEQFF. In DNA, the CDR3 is TGTGCCAGCCACCCGGGGGGTAATGAGCAGTTCTTC.

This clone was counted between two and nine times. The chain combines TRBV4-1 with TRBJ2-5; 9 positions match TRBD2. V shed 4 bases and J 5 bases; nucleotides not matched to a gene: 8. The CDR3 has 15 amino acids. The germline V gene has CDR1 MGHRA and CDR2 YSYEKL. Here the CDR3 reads CASSPAGGMGETQYF. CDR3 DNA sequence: TGCGCCAGCAGCCCCGCGGGGGGGATGGGGGAGACCCAGTACTTC.

The CDR3 loop is CAISEFWTGLNYEQYF. CDR3 DNA sequence: TGTGCCATCAGTGAATTTTGGACAGGCCTTAACTACGAGCAGTACTTC. The chain is built from TRBV10-3 and TRBJ2-7; 7 bases agree with TRBD1. V lost 3 bases, J lost 3 bases, and 11 bases stayed unmatched. The CDR3 loop spans 16 amino acids. CDR1 is ENHRY, CDR2 SYGVKD, per germline.

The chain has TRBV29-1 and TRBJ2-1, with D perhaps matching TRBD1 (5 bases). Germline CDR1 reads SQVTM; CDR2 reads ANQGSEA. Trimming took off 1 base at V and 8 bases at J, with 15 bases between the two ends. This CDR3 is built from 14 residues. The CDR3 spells CSVEGGHGQDEQFF. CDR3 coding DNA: TGCAGCGTTGAAGGCGGACACGGGCAGGATGAGCAGTTCTTC.

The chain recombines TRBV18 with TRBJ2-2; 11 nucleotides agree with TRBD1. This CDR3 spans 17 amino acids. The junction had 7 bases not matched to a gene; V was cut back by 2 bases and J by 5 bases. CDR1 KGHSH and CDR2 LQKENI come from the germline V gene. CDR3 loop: CASSPSEDRGRTGELFF. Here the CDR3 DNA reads TGTGCCAGCTCACCATCGGAGGACAGGGGGCGGACCGGGGAGCTGTTTTTT.

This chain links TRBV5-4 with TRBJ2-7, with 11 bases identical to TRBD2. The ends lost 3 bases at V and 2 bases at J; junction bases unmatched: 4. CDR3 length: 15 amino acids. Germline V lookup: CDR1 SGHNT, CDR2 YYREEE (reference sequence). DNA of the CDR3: TGTGCCAGCAGCTCCACTAGCGGGGGAACCTACGAGCAGTACTTC. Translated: CASSSTSGGTYEQYF.

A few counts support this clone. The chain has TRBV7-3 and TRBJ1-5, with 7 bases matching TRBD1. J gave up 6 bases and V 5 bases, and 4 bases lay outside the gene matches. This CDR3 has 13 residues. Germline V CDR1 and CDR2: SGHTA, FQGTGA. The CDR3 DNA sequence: TGTGCCAGCAGCCCCGACAGGGTTCAGCCCCAGCATTTT. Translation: CASSPDRVQPQHF.

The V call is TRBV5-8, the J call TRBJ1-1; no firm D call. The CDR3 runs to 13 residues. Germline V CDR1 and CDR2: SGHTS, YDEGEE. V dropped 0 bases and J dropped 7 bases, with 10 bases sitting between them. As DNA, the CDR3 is TGTGCCAGCAGCTTGGGGGTCGGGTATGAAGCTTTCTTT. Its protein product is CASSLGVGYEAFF.

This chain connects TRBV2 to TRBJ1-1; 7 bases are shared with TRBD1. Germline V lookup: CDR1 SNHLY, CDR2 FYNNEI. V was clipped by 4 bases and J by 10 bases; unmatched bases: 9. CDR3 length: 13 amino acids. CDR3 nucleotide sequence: TGTGCCAGCAGTGGGGAAGGGGGCTACGGAGCTTTCTTT. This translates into CASSGEGGYGAFF.

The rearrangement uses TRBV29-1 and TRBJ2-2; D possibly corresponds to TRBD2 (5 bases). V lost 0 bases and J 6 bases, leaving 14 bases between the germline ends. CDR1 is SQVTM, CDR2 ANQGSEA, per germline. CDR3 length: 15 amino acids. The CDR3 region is CSVEEIGGGAGELFF. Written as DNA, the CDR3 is TGCAGCGTTGAAGAGATTGGAGGTGGGGCCGGGGAGCTGTTTTTT.

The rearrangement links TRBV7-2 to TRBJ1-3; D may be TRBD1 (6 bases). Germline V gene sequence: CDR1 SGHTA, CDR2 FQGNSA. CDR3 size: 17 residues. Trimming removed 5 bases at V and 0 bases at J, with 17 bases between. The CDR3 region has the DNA TGTGCCAGCAGCCTACGGGCACAGGGTGGCTCTGGAAACACCATATATTTT. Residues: CASSLRAQGGSGNTIYF.

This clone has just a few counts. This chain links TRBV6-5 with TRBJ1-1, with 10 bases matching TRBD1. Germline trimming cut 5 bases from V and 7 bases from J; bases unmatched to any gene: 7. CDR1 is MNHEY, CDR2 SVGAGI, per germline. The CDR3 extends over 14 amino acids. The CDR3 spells CASSPTGGAFEAFF. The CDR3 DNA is TGTGCCAGCAGTCCGACAGGGGGCGCGTTTGAAGCTTTCTTT.

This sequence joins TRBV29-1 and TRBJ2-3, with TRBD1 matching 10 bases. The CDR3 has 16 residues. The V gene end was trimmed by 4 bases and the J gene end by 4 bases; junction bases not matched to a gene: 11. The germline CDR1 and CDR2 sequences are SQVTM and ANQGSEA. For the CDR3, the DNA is TGCAGCGTTGGCGGTGGGGACAGGGGACCCTCAGATACGCAGTATTTT. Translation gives CSVGGGDRGPSDTQYF.

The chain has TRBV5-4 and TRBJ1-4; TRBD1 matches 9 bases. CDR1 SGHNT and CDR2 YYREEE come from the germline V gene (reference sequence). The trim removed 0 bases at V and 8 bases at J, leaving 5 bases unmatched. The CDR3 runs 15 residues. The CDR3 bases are TGTGCCAGCAGCTTGGCACAGGGGGCGGGCGAAAAACTGTTTTTT. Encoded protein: CASSLAQGAGEKLFF.

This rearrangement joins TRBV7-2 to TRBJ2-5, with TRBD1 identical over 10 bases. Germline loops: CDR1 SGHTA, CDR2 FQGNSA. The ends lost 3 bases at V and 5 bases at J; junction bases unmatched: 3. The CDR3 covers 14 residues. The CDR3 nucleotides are TGTGCCAGCAGCTTGACAGGGGGCACGGAGACCCAGTACTTC. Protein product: CASSLTGGTETQYF.

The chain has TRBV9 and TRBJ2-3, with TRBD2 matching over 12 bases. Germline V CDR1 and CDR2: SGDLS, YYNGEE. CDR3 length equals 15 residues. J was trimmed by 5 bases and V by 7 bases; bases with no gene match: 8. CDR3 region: CASGRLAGAEDTQYF. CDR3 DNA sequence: TGTGCCAGCGGTAGACTAGCGGGAGCAGAAGATACGCAGTATTTT.

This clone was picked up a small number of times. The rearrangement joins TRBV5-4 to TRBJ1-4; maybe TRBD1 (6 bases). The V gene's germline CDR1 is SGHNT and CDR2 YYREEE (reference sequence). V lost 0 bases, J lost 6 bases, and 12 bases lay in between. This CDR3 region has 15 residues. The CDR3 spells CASSLGGGQYEKLFF. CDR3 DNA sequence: TGTGCCAGCAGCTTGGGAGGGGGTCAATATGAAAAACTGTTTTTT.

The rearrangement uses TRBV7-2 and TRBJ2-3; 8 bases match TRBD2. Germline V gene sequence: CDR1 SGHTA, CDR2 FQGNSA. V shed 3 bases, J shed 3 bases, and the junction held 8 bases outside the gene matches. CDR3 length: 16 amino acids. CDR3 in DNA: TGTGCCAGCAGCTTTCCGGGACTAGAAGGGACAGATACGCAGTATTTT. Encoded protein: CASSFPGLEGTDTQYF.

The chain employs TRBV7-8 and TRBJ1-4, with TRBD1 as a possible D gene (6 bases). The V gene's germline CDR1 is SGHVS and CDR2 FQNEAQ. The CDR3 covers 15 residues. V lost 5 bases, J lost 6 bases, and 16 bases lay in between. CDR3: CASSLRGGGDEKLFF. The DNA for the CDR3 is TGTGCCAGCAGCCTGAGGGGGGGTGGAGATGAAAAACTGTTTTTT.

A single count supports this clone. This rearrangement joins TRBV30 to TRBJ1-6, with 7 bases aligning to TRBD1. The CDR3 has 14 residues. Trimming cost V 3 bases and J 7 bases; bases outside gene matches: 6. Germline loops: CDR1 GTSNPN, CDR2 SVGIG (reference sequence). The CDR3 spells CAWSAYRGNSPLHF. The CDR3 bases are TGTGCCTGGAGCGCTTACAGGGGCAATTCACCCCTCCACTTT.

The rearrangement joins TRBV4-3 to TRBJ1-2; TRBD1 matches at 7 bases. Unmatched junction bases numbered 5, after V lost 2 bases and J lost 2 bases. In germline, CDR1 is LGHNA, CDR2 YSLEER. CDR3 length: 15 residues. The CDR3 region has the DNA TGCGCCAGCAGCCAACAGGGGGTTCAAAACTATGGCTACACCTTC. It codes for CASSQQGVQNYGYTF.

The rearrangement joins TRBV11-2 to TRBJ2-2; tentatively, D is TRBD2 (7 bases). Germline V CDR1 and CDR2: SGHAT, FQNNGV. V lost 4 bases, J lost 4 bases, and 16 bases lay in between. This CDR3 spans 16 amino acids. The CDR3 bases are TGTGCCAGCAGCTCGGGGGCGGGGGCTAGCACCGGGGAGCTGTTTTTT. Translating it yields CASSSGAGASTGELFF.

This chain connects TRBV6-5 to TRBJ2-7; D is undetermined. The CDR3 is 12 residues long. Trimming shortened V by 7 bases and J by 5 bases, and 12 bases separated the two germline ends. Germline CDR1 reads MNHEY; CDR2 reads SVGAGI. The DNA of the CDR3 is TGTGCCAGCAATAACGCCAGGCACGAGCAGTACTTC. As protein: CASNNARHEQYF.

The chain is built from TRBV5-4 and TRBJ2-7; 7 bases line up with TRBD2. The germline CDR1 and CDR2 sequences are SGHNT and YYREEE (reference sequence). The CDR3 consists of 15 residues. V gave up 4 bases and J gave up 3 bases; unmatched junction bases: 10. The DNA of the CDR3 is TGTGCCAGCAGCACGTACCCGGGGGGAAACTACGAGCAGTACTTC. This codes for CASSTYPGGNYEQYF.

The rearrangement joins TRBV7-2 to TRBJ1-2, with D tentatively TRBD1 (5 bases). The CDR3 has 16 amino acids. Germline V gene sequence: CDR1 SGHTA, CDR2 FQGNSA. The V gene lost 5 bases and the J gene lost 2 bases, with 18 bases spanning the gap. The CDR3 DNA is TGTGCCAGCAGCCTAGGCGGGGCGCTTCTCAACTATGGCTACACCTTC. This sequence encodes CASSLGGALLNYGYTF.

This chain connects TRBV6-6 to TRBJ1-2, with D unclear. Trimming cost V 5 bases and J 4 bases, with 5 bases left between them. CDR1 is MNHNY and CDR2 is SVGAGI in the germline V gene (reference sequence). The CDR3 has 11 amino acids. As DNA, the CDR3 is TGTGCCAGCAGTAACAGCTATGGCTACACCTTC. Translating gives CASSNSYGYTF.